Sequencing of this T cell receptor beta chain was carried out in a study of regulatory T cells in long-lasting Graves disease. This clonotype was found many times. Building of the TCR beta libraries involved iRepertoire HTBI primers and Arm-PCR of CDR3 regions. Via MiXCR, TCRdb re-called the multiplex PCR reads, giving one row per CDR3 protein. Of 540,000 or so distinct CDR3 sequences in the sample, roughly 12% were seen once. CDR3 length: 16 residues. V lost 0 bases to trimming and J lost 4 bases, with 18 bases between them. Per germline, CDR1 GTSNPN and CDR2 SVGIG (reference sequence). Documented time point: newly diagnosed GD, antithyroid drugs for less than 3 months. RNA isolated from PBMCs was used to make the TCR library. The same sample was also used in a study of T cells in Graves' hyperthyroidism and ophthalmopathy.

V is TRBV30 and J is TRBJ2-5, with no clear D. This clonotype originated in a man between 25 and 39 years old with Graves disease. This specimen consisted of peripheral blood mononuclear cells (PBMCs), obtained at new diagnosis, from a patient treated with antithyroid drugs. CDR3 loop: CAWSVKVGLRIETQYF. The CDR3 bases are TGTGCCTGGAGTGTAAAGGTCGGCCTGAGAATAGAGACCCAGTACTTC.